A single sample gave rise to the 29 T cell receptor beta chains below, sequenced in a study of T cell responses to AZD1222 COVID-19 vaccine. Method: immunoSEQ multiplex PCR; TCRdb's copy keeps in-frame clones and lacks some. This repertoire shows around 140,000 clones, about 92% found once; its top ten account for approximately 5%. Sequenced material: peripheral blood, taken on day 0 of AZD1222 vaccination. These receptors all stem from an adult in good health.

V gene TRBV21-1 combines with J gene TRBJ2-7; TRBD1 is taken as the D call from the table, unchecked against the DNA. TRBV21-1 is designated a pseudogene. The CDR3 runs 16 residues. This chain's CDR3 is CASSRAKGTGGDEQYF. The CDR3 region has the DNA TGTGCCAGCAGCCGAGCTAAGGGGACAGGGGGCGACGAGCAGTACTTC.

This clone was recorded a few times. The rearrangement uses TRBV27 and TRBJ2-7; D not resolved. V was cut by 9 bases and J by 6 bases, with 24 bases left in between. This CDR3 is 15 amino acids long. The germline V gene encodes CDR1 MNHEY and CDR2 SMNVEV (reference sequence). The CDR3 coding sequence is TGTGCCAGTCGGAACGGAGACGGTTGGCCCGCCGAGCAGTACTTC. Its translation is CASRNGDGWPAEQYF.

The chain combines TRBV6-2 or TRBV6-3 with TRBJ2-7, with TRBD1 as a possible D gene (6 bases). V dropped 6 bases and J dropped 0 bases, with 12 bases sitting between them. Per germline, CDR1 MNHEY and CDR2 SVGEGT. This CDR3 contains 14 residues. CDR3 loop: CASSRGQNSYEQYF. The CDR3 nucleotides read TGTGCCAGCAGCCGGGGACAAAACTCCTACGAGCAGTACTTC.

This clone was detected only once. The J gene is TRBJ1-1, the V gene TRBV30, with D uncertain. Trimming took 2 bases from V and 2 from J, leaving 6 bases between them. Germline CDR1 reads GTSNPN; CDR2 reads SVGIG (reference sequence). The CDR3 extends over 12 amino acids. Here the CDR3 reads CAWSQSNTEAFF. As DNA, the CDR3 is TGTGCCTGGAGTCAGAGTAACACTGAAGCTTTCTTT.

The V call is TRBV10-1, the J call TRBJ2-5; either TRBD1 or TRBD2 may supply D (6 bases each). The V gene's germline CDR1 is WNHNN and CDR2 SYGVQD (reference sequence). The CDR3 loop spans 14 amino acids. V lost 8 bases to trimming and J lost 2 bases, with 15 bases between them. The CDR3 nucleotides read TGCGCCAGCCCTCCAGAGGGGGGACAAGAGACCCAGTACTTC. Encoded protein: CASPPEGGQETQYF.

This sequence joins TRBV6-5 and TRBJ1-3; D gene ambiguous. The germline V gene encodes CDR1 MNHEY and CDR2 SVGAGI. Trimming shortened V by 0 bases and J by 2 bases, and 5 bases separated the two germline ends. This CDR3 has 14 residues. Written as DNA, the CDR3 is TGTGCCAGCAGTTACTCGGCTACTGGAAACACCATATATTTT. Amino acids: CASSYSATGNTIYF.

The genes are TRBV7-2 and TRBJ1-5; D ambiguous. The CDR3 runs to 14 residues. Germline V lookup: CDR1 SGHTA, CDR2 FQGNSA. V shed 3 bases and J shed 6 bases, with 12 bases lying between them. The CDR3 protein is CASSFSGQTQPQHF. The CDR3 DNA sequence: TGTGCCAGCAGCTTTTCGGGCCAGACTCAGCCCCAGCATTTT.

V usage is TRBV5-1 and J usage is TRBJ1-6; 9 nucleotides line up with TRBD1. Germline CDR1 SGHRS, CDR2 YFSETQ. The CDR3 contains 14 residues. The trim removed 4 bases at V and 7 bases at J, leaving 3 bases unmatched. The CDR3 reads CASSGGQGNSPLHF. The CDR3 DNA reads TGCGCCAGCAGCGGGGGACAGGGAAATTCACCCCTCCACTTT.

The chain is built from TRBV6-5 and TRBJ1-1; 7 bases match TRBD1. From germline, CDR1 is MNHEY and CDR2 SVGAGI. With 6 bases clipped from V and 3 bases from J, the junction kept 4 bases outside the gene matches. CDR3 length: 13 residues. The CDR3 coding sequence is TGTGCCAGCAGAAAAACAGGGGACACTGAAGCTTTCTTT. It specifies CASRKTGDTEAFF.

The genes are TRBV6-5 and TRBJ2-2; D might be TRBD1 or TRBD2, each matching 6 bases. The CDR3 is made up of 14 amino acids. V shed 6 bases and J shed 3 bases, with 11 bases lying between them. Germline V gene lookup returns CDR1 MNHEY and CDR2 SVGAGI. CDR3 in DNA: TGTGCCAGCAGAGGGGGGCCGGACACCGGGGAGCTGTTTTTT. Residues: CASRGGPDTGELFF.

The chain uses TRBV3-1 (or the pseudogene TRBV3-2) and TRBJ2-7; the D is unclear. CDR1 is LGHDT, CDR2 YNNKEL, per germline (reference sequence). The CDR3 loop spans 18 amino acids. The V end lost 2 bases, the J end lost 2 bases, and 22 bases lay between the germline ends. DNA for the CDR3: TGTGCCAGCAGCCAAAATTCCCTATTGGGCACCGGCCCCTACGAGCAGTACTTC. Its protein product is CASSQNSLLGTGPYEQYF.

The chain links TRBV25-1 to TRBJ2-1, with D hard to call. V lost 6 bases and J lost 7, with 16 bases in between. Germline-derived CDR1 and CDR2 are MGHDK and SYGVNS. This CDR3 is built from 14 residues. Here the CDR3 reads CASSGSEVGNEQFF. In nucleotides, the CDR3 is TGTGCCAGCAGCGGAAGCGAGGTCGGGAATGAGCAGTTCTTC. Variable domain in full (rest from reference TRBV25-1 and TRBJ2-1): EADIYQTPRYLVIGTGKKITLECSQTMGHDKMYWYQQDPGMELHLIHYSYGVNSTEKGDLSSESTVSRIRTEHFPLTLESARPSHTSQYLCASSGSEVGNEQFFGPGTRLTVL.

The rearrangement uses TRBV3-1 (or the pseudogene TRBV3-2) and TRBJ2-1; 8 bases are a match to TRBD2. Germline loops: CDR1 LGHDT, CDR2 YNNKEL (reference sequence). The V segment lost 1 base and the J segment 9 bases; nucleotides outside the gene matches: 17. The CDR3 is 18 amino acids. The CDR3 DNA sequence: TGTGCCAGCAGCCAAGTTGTATTAGCGGGACCTTACGGTAGTGAGCAGTTCTTC. Amino acid sequence: CASSQVVLAGPYGSEQFF.

The chain couples TRBV5-4 to TRBJ2-3; D is uncertain. The germline V gene encodes CDR1 SGHNT and CDR2 YYREEE (reference sequence). V was cut by 4 bases and J by 5 bases, with 11 bases left in between. This CDR3 has 13 amino acids. The CDR3 DNA is TGTGCCAGCAGCCTCAACCTCAAAGATACGCAGTATTTT. Its protein product is CASSLNLKDTQYF.

V and J are TRBV24-1 and TRBJ1-2; D not certain. The CDR3 covers 14 residues. Trimming removed 4 bases at V and 2 bases at J, with 10 bases between. Germline V gene lookup returns CDR1 KGHDR and CDR2 SFDVKD. The CDR3 loop is CATSDVGRNYGYTF. The DNA of the CDR3 is TGTGCCACCAGTGACGTTGGGAGGAACTATGGCTACACCTTC.

The rearrangement links TRBV7-9 to TRBJ1-5, with 10 bases aligning to TRBD1. Germline V lookup: CDR1 SEHNR, CDR2 FQNEAQ (reference sequence). The CDR3 consists of 15 residues. The V gene end was trimmed by 4 bases and the J gene end by 9 bases; junction bases not matched to a gene: 9. Written as DNA, the CDR3 is TGTGCCAGCAGCTCAGGGACAGGGGACTACCGGCCCCAGCATTTT. Translated: CASSSGTGDYRPQHF.

V and J are TRBV5-6 and TRBJ1-2; the match to TRBD1 covers 7 bases. CDR1 and CDR2 from the germline V gene are SGHDT and YYEEEE. The CDR3 is 13 residues long. The J segment lost 7 bases and the V segment lost 4 bases, leaving 7 bases of the junction unmatched. The CDR3 DNA reads as TGTGCCAGCAGCCCACGGACAGGTCCTGGCTACACCTTC. Amino acids: CASSPRTGPGYTF.

The CDR3 coding sequence is TGTGCCAGCAGTGAAAGGGCTCCCGAGCCCTCTGGAAACACCATATATTTT. The encoded protein is CASSERAPEPSGNTIYF. V is TRBV2 and J is TRBJ1-3, with D unresolved. The V end was cut by 2 bases, the J end by 0 bases, with 14 bases between. Germline V gene data show CDR1 as SNHLY and CDR2 as FYNNEI. This CDR3 comprises 17 residues.

The count of this clone is one. The chain combines TRBV9 with TRBJ2-1; a possible D gene is TRBD1 (6 bases). Germline lookup yields CDR1 SGDLS and CDR2 YYNGEE. V gave up 0 bases and J gave up 5 bases, with 9 bases separating them. The CDR3 runs to 14 residues. This CDR3 is CASSVGGLDNEQFF. CDR3 DNA: TGTGCCAGCAGCGTAGGGGGGCTCGACAATGAGCAGTTCTTC.

V and J are TRBV6-2 or TRBV6-3 and TRBJ2-1, with 10 bases aligning to TRBD2. The trim removed 6 bases at V and 5 bases at J, leaving 7 bases unmatched. This CDR3 has 15 residues. Germline V lookup: CDR1 MNHEY, CDR2 SVGEGT. CDR3 residues: CASSPLAGANNEQFF. CDR3 nucleotides: TGTGCCAGCAGCCCCCTAGCGGGAGCGAACAATGAGCAGTTCTTC.

The CDR3 DNA reads TGCGCCAGCAGCACCCCGGATAGCTCCTACGAGCAGTACTTC. This gives the protein CASSTPDSSYEQYF. The chain combines TRBV5-1 with TRBJ2-7; D not certain. The V and J ends lost 4 bases and 0 bases respectively, with 11 bases between them. The CDR3 runs to 14 residues. Germline V gene sequence: CDR1 SGHRS, CDR2 YFSETQ. Combining the CDR3 with reference TRBV5-1 and TRBJ2-7 gives the whole variable domain KAGVTQTPRYLIKTRGQQVTLSCSPISGHRSVSWYQQTPGQGLQFLFEYFSETQRNKGNFPGRFSGRQFSNSRSEMNVSTLELGDSALYLCASSTPDSSYEQYFGPGTRLTVT.

The chain has TRBV12-3 or TRBV12-4 and TRBJ2-7; D might be TRBD1 (5 bases). Trimming took 6 bases from V and 1 from J, leaving 7 bases between them. This CDR3 has 12 amino acids. The CDR3: CASRGDSYEQYF. The CDR3 coding sequence is TGTGCCAGCAGAGGGGATTCCTACGAGCAGTACTTC.

The rearrangement uses TRBV6-2 or TRBV6-3 and TRBJ2-3, with no clear D. The V gene's germline CDR1 is MNHEY and CDR2 SVGEGT. The V and J ends lost 2 bases and 0 bases respectively, with 15 bases between them. The CDR3 consists of 17 residues. The CDR3 here is CASSYELWSLSTDTQYF. CDR3 nucleotide sequence: TGTGCCAGCAGTTACGAATTGTGGAGTCTCAGCACAGATACGCAGTATTTT.

The chain uses TRBV6-5 and TRBJ2-7; D is ambiguous. The CDR3 runs 14 residues. V was cut by 6 bases and J by 9 bases, with 21 bases left in between. Looked up from germline, CDR1 is MNHEY and CDR2 is SVGAGI. The CDR3 spells CASSHGRPRYWQYF. CDR3 bases: TGTGCCAGCAGCCACGGCCGTCCCAGATACTGGCAGTACTTC.

The gene calls are TRBV5-1 and TRBJ2-3, with D hard to call. Trimming took off 3 bases at V and 1 base at J, with 9 bases between the two ends. In germline, CDR1 is SGHRS, CDR2 YFSETQ. CDR3 length: 14 amino acids. As DNA, the CDR3 is TGCGCCAGCAGCTCCGGGTGGGGCACAGATACGCAGTATTTT. This gives the protein CASSSGWGTDTQYF.

The chain has TRBV19 and TRBJ1-1; D remains unclear. V was shortened by 9 bases and J by 6 bases, with 20 bases between the two germline ends. Per germline, CDR1 LNHDA and CDR2 SQIVND (reference sequence). The CDR3 runs 14 residues. The chain's CDR3 is CASLYGSGGPEAFF. The CDR3 bases are TGTGCCAGCTTATACGGTTCCGGAGGCCCTGAAGCTTTCTTT. Full variable domain (missing parts from reference TRBV19 and TRBJ1-1): DGGITQSPKYLFRKEGQNVTLSCEQNLNHDAMYWYRQDPGQGLRLIYYSQIVNDFQKGDIAEGYSVSREKKESFPLTVTSAQKNPTAFYLCASLYGSGGPEAFFGQGTRLTVV.

The chain couples TRBV7-2 to TRBJ1-2; D may be TRBD1 (6 bases). CDR3 length equals 13 residues. CDR1 SGHTA and CDR2 FQGNSA come from the germline V gene. Trimming shortened V by 3 bases and J by 8 bases, and 13 bases separated the two germline ends. CDR3 amino acids: CASSFERDIGYTF. DNA for the CDR3: TGTGCCAGCAGCTTCGAGAGGGACATCGGCTACACCTTC.

This clone is a singleton in its sample. The chain's CDR3 is CARSLSPGQGEKTDTEAFF. The CDR3 DNA reads as TGTGCCAGAAGCTTGTCCCCGGGACAGGGGGAGAAAACGGACACTGAAGCTTTCTTT. The chain uses TRBV5-3 and TRBJ1-1; 11 bases are a match to TRBD1. TRBV5-3 has ORF status, its function being uncertain. The CDR3 runs 19 residues. The V gene end was trimmed by 1 base and the J gene end by 3 bases; junction bases not matched to a gene: 14.

For the CDR3, the DNA is TGTGCCAGCACCGGGCGACAGAGCCCATACGAGCAGTACTTC. Amino acids: CASTGRQSPYEQYF. The rearrangement uses TRBV6-6 and TRBJ2-7, with a weak D call TRBD1 (5 bases). The CDR3 sequence is 14 residues long. CDR1 and CDR2 from the germline V gene are MNHNY and SVGAGI (reference sequence). Trimming removed 7 bases from V and 4 bases from J, with 17 bases in between.